This T cell receptor beta chain was sequenced in a study of cytomegalovirus exposure and HLA in healthy donors. On the study more broadly: Unique TCR beta sequences numbering approximately 120 million came from around 180 million T cells in an earlier analysis. Broader study findings: There were some public TCRs occurring in many donors, but most TCR sequences were rare. CMV serostatus was the sole immune exposure information available. Researchers reported that three CMV-associated chains were confirmed in vitro as CMV antigen-specific.

Comments on this clone: Its antigen remains unknown.

Germline V gene sequence: CDR1 LGHNA, CDR2 YSLEER. CDR3 length: 16 residues. Trimming at V came to 4 bases and at J to 5 bases, leaving 9 bases not matched to a gene. The PCR contained 60 Vbeta and 13 Jbeta primers. Sequencing used immunoSEQ multiplex PCR; TCRdb keeps in-frame clones, though not all of them. The repertoire holds about 130,000 clones, about 81% seen once, with 1.1% in the top ten. The specimen sequenced was PBMCs. This chain links TRBV4-3 with TRBJ2-1, with 9 nucleotides matching TRBD1. The clonotype originates from a woman aged 25 to 39 in good health and CMV-seronegative. Written as DNA, the CDR3 is TGCGCCAGCAGCCGATCAACCGGGACAGGGAACAATGAGCAGTTCTTC. Its protein is CASSRSTGTGNNEQFF.